The next 20 T cell receptor beta chains were all read from a single sample in a study of T cell responses to AZD1222 COVID-19 vaccine. Some clones are missing from TCRdb's copy, which holds only in-frame ones; the method was immunoSEQ multiplex PCR. The data hold about 140,000 clones, with approximately 95% observed a single time. Sequencing was performed on peripheral blood, taken on day 0 of MenACWY control vaccination. Receptors were obtained from an adult in good health.

This clone was seen a few times. V usage is TRBV28 and J usage is TRBJ1-2; weak D call: TRBD1 (6 bases). Germline CDR1 and CDR2: MDHEN and SYDVKM. V was cut by 6 bases and J by 1 base, with 12 bases left in between. The CDR3 totals 14 residues. The CDR3 sequence is CASRTGTSNYGYTF. DNA of the CDR3: TGTGCCAGCAGGACCGGGACAAGTAACTATGGCTACACCTTC.

This rearrangement joins TRBV4-3 to TRBJ1-1; D not resolved. Germline V gene sequence: CDR1 LGHNA, CDR2 YSLEER. The CDR3 is made up of 14 amino acids. V was shortened by 8 bases and J by 7 bases, with 20 bases between the two germline ends. CDR3 DNA sequence: TGCGCCAGCCGGAAGACCCACACTCTTAATGAAGCTTTCTTT. Amino acid sequence: CASRKTHTLNEAFF.

The chain employs TRBV19 and TRBJ1-2, with D perhaps TRBD1 (5 bases). The CDR3 consists of 15 residues. Germline loops: CDR1 LNHDA, CDR2 SQIVND (reference sequence). The V end was cut by 3 bases, the J end by 3 bases, with 14 bases between. The CDR3, as DNA: TGTGCCAGTAGTATCGACAGCGGTCGGGACTATGGCTACACCTTC. It codes for CASSIDSGRDYGYTF.

V gene TRBV5-4 combines with J gene TRBJ2-5; 12 nucleotides line up with TRBD2. V trimming: 3 bases; J trimming: 3 bases; junction bases outside the gene matches: 6. Germline loops: CDR1 SGHNT, CDR2 YYREEE (reference sequence). The CDR3 sequence is 16 residues long. Here the CDR3 reads CASSYRLAGVEETQYF. CDR3 bases: TGTGCCAGCAGCTACAGACTAGCGGGGGTAGAAGAGACCCAGTACTTC.

This sequence joins TRBV6-6 and TRBJ1-3, with D unclear. This CDR3 contains 13 residues. Trimming took off 6 bases at V and 1 base at J, with 7 bases between the two ends. Germline CDR1 reads MNHNY; CDR2 reads SVGAGI (reference sequence). The CDR3 DNA reads TGTGCCAGCAGCACTACATCTGGAAACACCATATATTTT. This codes for CASSTTSGNTIYF.

The rearrangement uses TRBV12-3 or TRBV12-4 and TRBJ2-7; TRBD1 agrees at 7 bases. This CDR3 is built from 13 residues. V shed 5 bases, J shed 3 bases, and the junction held 4 bases outside the gene matches. CDR3 DNA: TGTGCCAGCAGTACCAGACAGGGCTACGAGCAGTACTTC. This translates into CASSTRQGYEQYF.

V is TRBV6-5 and J is TRBJ1-1, with 7 bases identical to TRBD1. This CDR3 spans 14 amino acids. Germline-derived CDR1 and CDR2 are MNHEY and SVGAGI. With V trimmed by 6 bases and J by 2 bases, 6 bases remained unmatched. The CDR3 loop reads CASSKQGRNTEAFF. The CDR3 DNA reads as TGTGCCAGCAGCAAACAGGGGCGCAACACTGAAGCTTTCTTT.

This clone showed up just once. The V gene is TRBV20-1, the J gene TRBJ2-3; possibly TRBD1 for D (5 bases). V dropped 3 bases and J dropped 2 bases, with 18 bases sitting between them. CDR3 length equals 16 residues. CDR1 and CDR2 (germline): DFQATT, SNEGSKA (reference sequence). The CDR3, as DNA: TGCAGTGCTAGTGGGGCGAGAGACCCAAACACAGATACGCAGTATTTT. Its translation is CSASGARDPNTDTQYF.

The genes are TRBV27 and TRBJ2-7; D could derive from TRBD1 or TRBD2 (5 bases each). This CDR3 region has 15 residues. The ends were cut back, 3 bases at V and 2 bases at J, with 14 bases in the middle. Germline V CDR1 and CDR2: MNHEY, SMNVEV (reference sequence). CDR3 in amino acids: CASSFMGPGAYEQYF. The CDR3 DNA follows: TGTGCCAGCAGTTTTATGGGACCCGGGGCCTACGAGCAGTACTTC.

This clone is a singleton in its sample. The V call is TRBV15, the J call TRBJ1-1; possibly TRBD1 for D (6 bases). The CDR3 spans 15 residues. The ends were cut back, 2 bases at V and 11 bases at J, with 21 bases in the middle. Germline CDR1 and CDR2: LNHNV and YYDKDF (reference sequence). The CDR3 coding sequence is TGTGCCACCAGCAGACAAACGAGGGGGAGCCTGTGGGCTTTCTTT. It encodes CATSRQTRGSLWAFF. The full variable domain, its missing parts supplied by reference TRBV15 and TRBJ1-1, is DAMVIQNPRYQVTQFGKPVTLSCSQTLNHNVMYWYQQKSSQAPKLLFHYYDKDFNNEADTPDNFQSRRPNTSFCFLDIRSPGLGDTAMYLCATSRQTRGSLWAFFGQGTRLTVV.

A single count supports this clone. The J gene is TRBJ2-7, the V gene TRBV21-1; the D call TRBD2 from the table was never checked on the DNA. TRBV21-1 is designated a pseudogene. The CDR3 is 15 residues long. CDR3 DNA sequence: TGTGCCAGCAGCAAAGCCGTTAGAGGATCCTACGAGCAGTACTTC. Residues: CASSKAVRGSYEQYF.

This clone showed up just a few times. The CDR3 coding sequence is TGTGCCGCATCCAGTGTTAGGGGGCGGCTGTTTGGCTACACCTTC. It codes for CAASSVRGRLFGYTF. The chain joins TRBV10-3 to TRBJ1-2; 7 bases agree with TRBD1. Germline CDR1 reads ENHRY; CDR2 reads SYGVKD. This CDR3 is 15 amino acids long. Unmatched junction bases numbered 19, after V lost 11 bases and J lost 7 bases.

The V gene is TRBV15, the J gene TRBJ2-3, with no clear D. The CDR3 spans 14 residues. Germline CDR1 and CDR2: LNHNV and YYDKDF (reference sequence). Between the trimmed V and J ends, which lost 1 base and 2 bases, there was a span of 7 bases. The DNA of the CDR3 is TGTGCCACCAGCAGAGTTATCTTCACAGATACGCAGTATTTT. Translated: CATSRVIFTDTQYF.

The chain recombines TRBV7-8 with TRBJ1-1, with D hard to call. This CDR3 spans 14 amino acids. Germline V gives CDR1 SGHVS, CDR2 FQNEAQ. The V end was cut by 3 bases, the J end by 3 bases, with 11 bases between. In DNA, the CDR3 is TGTGCCAGCAGCTTGCGGTTAACTGACACTGAAGCTTTCTTT. Protein product: CASSLRLTDTEAFF.

The chain is built from TRBV4-1 and TRBJ1-2, with a weak D call TRBD1 (5 bases). The V end lost 3 bases, the J end lost 4 bases, and 12 bases lay between the germline ends. Germline assignment: CDR1 MGHRA and CDR2 YSYEKL. This CDR3 contains 14 residues. The CDR3 loop reads CASSHGGGTYGYTF. The DNA of the CDR3 is TGCGCCAGCAGCCATGGGGGGGGTACCTATGGCTACACCTTC.

This CDR3 is CASSFLGGGGEKLFF. The CDR3 nucleotides read TGTGCCAGCAGTTTTTTAGGGGGCGGGGGTGAAAAACTGTTTTTT. This chain joins TRBV27 and TRBJ1-4; TRBD1 matches 7 bases. Germline CDR1 and CDR2: MNHEY and SMNVEV (reference sequence). Trimming cost V 3 bases and J 7 bases; bases outside gene matches: 8. The CDR3 consists of 15 residues.

This clone was observed a few times. The chain employs TRBV6-4 and TRBJ2-3; the D call may be TRBD1 or TRBD2 (5 bases each). The germline gives CDR1 MRHNA, CDR2 SNTAGT. Trimming left V 2 bases short and J 4 bases short, with 16 bases between. The CDR3 runs to 16 residues. CDR3 nucleotide sequence: TGTGCCAGCAGTGACACCATTGGGGGTGGCGCAGATACGCAGTATTTT. The encoded protein is CASSDTIGGGADTQYF.

The genes are TRBV24-1 and TRBJ1-5; D is undetermined. V was clipped by 5 bases and J by 2 bases, with 3 bases between them. This CDR3 is built from 12 residues. Germline-derived CDR1 and CDR2 are KGHDR and SFDVKD. This chain's CDR3 is CATSGRNQPQHF. As DNA, the CDR3 is TGTGCCACCAGTGGGCGCAATCAGCCCCAGCATTTT.

V and J are TRBV7-3 and TRBJ2-1; 11 nucleotides agree with TRBD2. V lost 1 base to trimming and J lost 6 bases; unmatched junction nucleotides: 2. The germline gives CDR1 SGHTA, CDR2 FQGTGA. The CDR3 extends over 15 amino acids. CDR3 in amino acids: CASSLSLAGGNEQFF. The CDR3 DNA sequence: TGTGCCAGCAGCTTAAGTCTAGCGGGGGGCAATGAGCAGTTCTTC.

This chain joins TRBV6-1 and TRBJ1-2; 7 nucleotides agree with TRBD1. After removal of 4 bases from V and 0 bases from J, the junction contained 11 bases not matched to a gene. CDR3 length: 17 amino acids. Germline V lookup: CDR1 MNHNS, CDR2 SASEGT. The CDR3 spells CASSGLTGYWANYGYTF. Here the CDR3 DNA reads TGTGCCAGCAGTGGCCTGACAGGGTACTGGGCTAACTATGGCTACACCTTC.